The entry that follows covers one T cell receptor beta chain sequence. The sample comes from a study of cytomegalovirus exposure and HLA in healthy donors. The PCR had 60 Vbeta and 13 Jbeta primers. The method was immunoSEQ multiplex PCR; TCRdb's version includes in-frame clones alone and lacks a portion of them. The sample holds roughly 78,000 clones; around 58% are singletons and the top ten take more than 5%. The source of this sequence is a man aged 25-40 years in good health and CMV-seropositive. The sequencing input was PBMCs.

The CDR3 is CASTQGRTGELFF. In DNA, the CDR3 is TGCGCCAGCACCCAGGGGCGGACCGGGGAGCTGTTTTTT. The chain couples TRBV10-1 to TRBJ2-2, with D possibly matching TRBD1 (6 bases). Looked up from germline, CDR1 is WNHNN and CDR2 is SYGVQD (reference sequence). The CDR3 runs to 13 residues. Trimming shortened V by 7 bases and J by 5 bases, and 11 bases separated the two germline ends.